The sequence of this T cell receptor (beta chain) was determined in a study of cytomegalovirus exposure and HLA in healthy donors. Researchers ran the PCR with 60 Vbeta and 13 Jbeta primers. Profiling relied on immunoSEQ multiplex PCR, and the TCRdb table lists in-frame clones only, not all of them. The listing contains 100,000 to 150,000 clones. Sequencing was performed on PBMCs. This sequence originates from a young man in good health and CMV-seronegative.

The CDR3 nucleotides read TGTGCCAGCAGCGTCGAGGGACTAGCGGGCGCACCTTACGAGCAGTACTTC. Translation gives CASSVEGLAGAPYEQYF. The chain has TRBV7-8 and TRBJ2-7; 12 bases match TRBD2. Germline V gene sequence: CDR1 SGHVS, CDR2 FQNEAQ. The length of the CDR3 is 17 residues. With 5 bases clipped from V and 4 bases from J, the junction kept 12 bases outside the gene matches.